The present TCR beta chain was sequenced within a study of siplizumab effects on memory and regulatory T cells (dated by TCRdb to the late 2010s). With respect to the entire study: The study examined how the anti-CD2 antibody siplizumab affects alloreactive T-cell subsets in allogeneic mixed lymphocyte reactions built from human PBMCs. What the work shows at the level of the full study, not this receptor alone: Because sequences at frequencies below about 10^-5 were poorly captured, only a minor fraction of alloreactive clones could be mapped back to unstimulated subsets. Roughly 80-97% of proliferating CD4+ or CD8+ clones could not be assigned a naive or memory phenotype. The cumulative frequency of alloreactive sequences that could be traced back to unstimulated CD4+ memory T cells was significantly reduced by siplizumab. Of the alloreactive CD4+ clones that could be mapped, the Treg-derived share averaged about 67% with siplizumab compared with 26.9% in control reactions. No functional confirmation was obtained for the suppressive function of proliferating Tregs from siplizumab cultures. Unstimulated naive T cells appeared to be more diverse than memory T cells, and naive cells seemed to make a substantial contribution to the alloresponse.

Sorted unstimulated T cells, along with proliferating T cells recovered from mixed lymphocyte reactions, underwent TCRbeta CDR3 sequencing. Fresh whole blood from fewer than 11 HLA-typed healthy donors was used as the source from which PBMCs were isolated. To map where alloreactive clones came from, CD4+ regulatory T cells in the unstimulated state were FACS-sorted. This clone occurred a few times. No cognate antigen has been identified for it. Qualities for individual bases were not recorded, and no much larger clone is one base off. The CDR3 starts with the cysteine, ends with the phenylalanine, and has 15 residues. The CDR3 DNA has 45 bases and is translated from base 1. Germline trimming: 6 bases from V, 4 bases from J; junction bases outside gene matches: 11. Via the germline V gene (reference sequence), CDR1 is SEHNR and CDR2 FQNEAQ. The library was produced with the immunoSEQ multiplex PCR assay. Each sample had 80,000 to 100,000 TCR templates assayed by the deep sequencing platform. Genomic DNA extracted from sorted T cells was used for TCRbeta CDR3 sequencing. As for how the authors treated the data: The R programming language was used for the clonal analysis of the TCRbeta CDR3 data. Alloreactive CD4+ and CD8+ clones were defined by comparing unstimulated samples with post-reaction CFSE-low samples. Regulatory or non-regulatory origin was assigned to alloreactive CD4+ clones by matching of sequences to sorted unstimulated Treg and non-Treg repertoires. TCRdb obtained this table from immuneACCESS and retained in-frame rearrangements with V and J assigned. These tables miss some clones; where compared with another copy, unresolved V genes account for less than half of the shortfall, and the remainder is unexplained. The D gene and trimming were derived from the DNA, and the V and J assignments and clone size from that table. The sample contains tens of thousands of clones, 80% to 90% of them found a single time. The ten largest make up around 1.8% of the sample.

Specimen: Tregs sorted from blood. The chain is made from TRBV7-9 and TRBJ1-1; TRBD1 matches 7 bases in the middle. The sequence derives from a human donor in good health. The encoded CDR3 is CASSSRGREATEAFF. The DNA reads as follows: TGTGCCAGCAGTTCTAGGGGGCGCGAGGCCACTGAAGCTTTCTTT.